The 27 T cell receptor beta chains below were found in one sample sequenced in a study of shared clonotypes between healthy human individuals. The repertoire was sequenced with immunoSEQ multiplex PCR; TCRdb's copy has only in-frame clones and lacks some. The table lists some 500,000 clones, less than 96% of them singletons. The sample taken for sequencing was naive CD4+ T cells sorted from blood. As for subset: CD45RA+ positively selected. These receptor sequences come from a woman under 40 in good health.

This sequence joins TRBV7-2 and TRBJ2-5; 7 bases match TRBD2. V shed 0 bases, J shed 4 bases, and the junction held 11 bases outside the gene matches. There are 17 residues in the CDR3. Looked up from germline, CDR1 is SGHTA and CDR2 is FQGNSA. The DNA for the CDR3 is TGTGCCAGCAGCTTAGCCAAGGGCCAGGGAGGGCGAGAGACCCAGTACTTC. This gives the protein CASSLAKGQGGRETQYF. The full variable domain, completed using reference TRBV7-2 and TRBJ2-5, is GAGVSQSPSNKVTEKGKDVELRCDPISGHTALYWYRQSLGQGLEFLIYFQGNSAPDKSGLPSDRFSAERTGGSVSTLTIQRTQQEDSAVYLCASSLAKGQGGRETQYFGPGTRLLVL.

This chain joins TRBV5-1 and TRBJ2-7; 11 bases map to TRBD2. Germline CDR1 reads SGHRS; CDR2 reads YFSETQ. This CDR3 has 18 residues. V was clipped by 0 bases and J by 3 bases; unmatched bases: 11. CDR3 nucleotides: TGCGCCAGCAGCTTGGCTGCGGCTAGCGGGAGGTTTTACTACGAGCAGTACTTC. This translates into CASSLAAASGRFYYEQYF.

CDR3 amino acids: CASSLRIGAGVVETQYF. The CDR3 DNA reads TGTGCCAGCAGCTTGAGGATCGGGGCGGGGGTAGTGGAGACCCAGTACTTC. The rearrangement links TRBV5-8 to TRBJ2-5; 7 nucleotides match TRBD2. The germline V gene encodes CDR1 SGHTS and CDR2 YDEGEE. The CDR3 has 17 amino acids. The junction had 14 bases not matched to a gene; V was cut back by 1 base and J by 5 bases.

This chain connects TRBV6-5 to TRBJ1-2; tentative D call: TRBD1 (5 bases). This CDR3 has 15 residues. From germline, CDR1 is MNHEY and CDR2 SVGAGI. V was pared by 10 bases and J by 0 bases, with 18 bases between. The CDR3 DNA sequence: TGTGCCACCTCAGGGAGCCCCTCTTCTAACTATGGCTACACCTTC. This encodes CATSGSPSSNYGYTF.

V usage is TRBV28 and J usage is TRBJ1-2; 7 nucleotides line up with TRBD1. Germline V lookup: CDR1 MDHEN, CDR2 SYDVKM. The CDR3 loop spans 13 amino acids. With 7 bases clipped from V and 8 bases from J, the junction kept 10 bases outside the gene matches. CDR3 region: CASKTGQPLGYTF. The CDR3 nucleotides read TGTGCCAGCAAGACGGGACAGCCCTTAGGCTACACCTTC.

The J gene is TRBJ2-5, the V gene TRBV5-6; 7 bases align to TRBD1. Germline-derived CDR1 and CDR2 are SGHDT and YYEEEE. The CDR3 extends over 15 amino acids. V gave up 4 bases and J gave up 1 base; unmatched junction bases: 7. The CDR3: CASSHQRGPQETQYF. The CDR3 DNA reads as TGTGCCAGCAGCCACCAAAGGGGGCCCCAAGAGACCCAGTACTTC.

The rearrangement joins TRBV6-5 to TRBJ2-3; D might be TRBD1 (6 bases). CDR1 is MNHEY and CDR2 is SVGAGI in the germline V gene. This CDR3 has 14 residues. With 6 bases removed from V and 5 bases from J, the gap between germline ends came to 15 bases. CDR3 residues: CASSRWVQGDTQYF. CDR3 DNA sequence: TGTGCCAGCAGCCGCTGGGTACAGGGAGATACGCAGTATTTT.

This chain joins TRBV11-1 and TRBJ2-7; 10 bases agree with TRBD1. Germline values: CDR1 SGHAT, CDR2 FQDESV (reference sequence). The CDR3 sequence is 15 residues long. V lost 3 bases to trimming and J lost 4 bases; unmatched junction nucleotides: 6. The CDR3 DNA follows: TGTGCCAGCAGCTTTTATGACAGGGGGCAATACGAGCAGTACTTC. Translating gives CASSFYDRGQYEQYF.

The rearrangement uses TRBV28 and TRBJ1-1; D is possibly TRBD1 (5 bases). The CDR3 length is 14 residues. Trimming removed 8 bases from V and 5 bases from J, with 18 bases in between. Per the germline V gene, CDR1 is MDHEN and CDR2 is SYDVKM. The CDR3, as DNA: TGTGCCAGCGGTAAAGTACACGGGGGGACTGAAGCTTTCTTT. Protein: CASGKVHGGTEAFF. The full variable domain, in which reference TRBV28 and TRBJ1-1 provide the parts outside the CDR3, is DVKVTQSSRYLVKRTGEKVFLECVQDMDHENMFWYRQDPGLGLRLIYFSYDVKMKEKGDIPEGYSVSREKKERFSLILESASTNQTSMYLCASGKVHGGTEAFFGQGTRLTVV.

The V and J genes are TRBV18 and TRBJ1-4; 9 bases map to TRBD1. The germline V gene has CDR1 KGHSH and CDR2 LQKENI. The CDR3 is made up of 19 amino acids. The ends lost 3 bases at V and 5 bases at J; junction bases unmatched: 16. The CDR3 sequence is CASSPSAGPTGTGNEKLFF. The CDR3 nucleotides are TGTGCCAGCTCACCGTCTGCCGGCCCTACCGGGACAGGGAATGAAAAACTGTTTTTT.

CDR3 sequence (DNA): TGTGCCAGCAGTTTAAAGTTGGGACACCCTGGACTAGCGGCAAGCTCCTACGAGCAGTACTTC. Encoded protein: CASSLKLGHPGLAASSYEQYF. V and J are TRBV27 and TRBJ2-7, with 10 nucleotides matching TRBD2. CDR1 MNHEY and CDR2 SMNVEV come from the germline V gene (reference sequence). After removal of 2 bases from V and 0 bases from J, the junction contained 19 bases not matched to a gene. CDR3 length equals 21 residues.

This sequence joins TRBV19 and TRBJ2-7; D not certain. V was shortened by 8 bases and J by 1 base, with 12 bases between the two germline ends. Looked up from germline, CDR1 is LNHDA and CDR2 is SQIVND (reference sequence). The CDR3 covers 13 residues. The DNA for the CDR3 is TGTGCCAGTTCTAACACCGAATCCTACGAGCAGTACTTC. It specifies CASSNTESYEQYF. Full variable domain (remainder filled in from reference TRBV19 and TRBJ2-7): DGGITQSPKYLFRKEGQNVTLSCEQNLNHDAMYWYRQDPGQGLRLIYYSQIVNDFQKGDIAEGYSVSREKKESFPLTVTSAQKNPTAFYLCASSNTESYEQYFGPGTRLTVT.

The chain carries TRBV5-4 and TRBJ1-2; 9 positions agree with TRBD1. The CDR3 has 13 amino acids. Germline CDR1 reads SGHNT; CDR2 reads YYREEE (reference sequence). The ends lost 0 bases at V and 12 bases at J; junction bases unmatched: 6. DNA of the CDR3: TGTGCCAGCAGCTTGGCCGGACAGGGGTTCAACACCTTC. Its protein product is CASSLAGQGFNTF.

This chain joins TRBV5-1 and TRBJ2-5; D gene ambiguous. The CDR3 extends over 14 amino acids. Germline V gene lookup returns CDR1 SGHRS and CDR2 YFSETQ. The V gene lost 6 bases and the J gene lost 2 bases, with 14 bases spanning the gap. CDR3 nucleotides: TGCGCCAGCAAGGTTTCGGACGTACAAGAGACCCAGTACTTC. This sequence encodes CASKVSDVQETQYF.

The genes are TRBV29-1 and TRBJ2-5; a weak D match, TRBD2 (5 bases). CDR1 SQVTM and CDR2 ANQGSEA come from the germline V gene. The CDR3 runs to 12 residues. The ends were cut back, 5 bases at V and 3 bases at J, with 10 bases in the middle. CDR3 loop: CSVRLPEETQYF. The CDR3 DNA reads as TGCAGCGTTCGACTACCGGAAGAGACCCAGTACTTC.

This chain joins TRBV5-6 and TRBJ2-5; 7 bases fit TRBD1. The J call could be wrong; TRBJ2-7 is a better fit for the DNA end. CDR3 length equals 14 residues. Germline CDR1 and CDR2: SGHDT and YYEEEE. This CDR3 is CASSDGTVGDEQYF. The CDR3 DNA is TGTGCCAGCAGCGACGGGACAGTGGGCGACGAGCAGTACTTC.

The chain joins TRBV6-1 to TRBJ2-7, with TRBD1 as a possible D gene (5 bases). The CDR3 runs to 14 residues. Trimming removed 6 bases at V and 5 bases at J, with 17 bases between. CDR1 is MNHNS and CDR2 is SASEGT in the germline V gene. CDR3 protein: CASRADSPGNEQYF. The CDR3 DNA sequence: TGTGCCAGCAGGGCAGACAGCCCCGGCAACGAGCAGTACTTC.

This clone was seen a single time. The genes are TRBV4-1 and TRBJ2-7; 7 nucleotides match TRBD2. J was trimmed by 0 bases and V by 1 base; bases with no gene match: 3. The germline V gene has CDR1 MGHRA and CDR2 YSYEKL. This CDR3 is built from 15 residues. The CDR3 bases are TGCGCCAGCAGCCAAGGAAGCGGGATCTCCTACGAGCAGTACTTC. As protein: CASSQGSGISYEQYF.

The chain uses TRBV28 and TRBJ1-2; 10 bases are shared with TRBD1. Per the germline V gene, CDR1 is MDHEN and CDR2 is SYDVKM. With 6 bases clipped from V and 6 bases from J, the junction kept 13 bases outside the gene matches. The CDR3 contains 16 residues. In DNA form, the CDR3 reads TGTGCCAGCAGCCACAAGTTGACAGGGGGCTACCATGGCTACACCTTC. This encodes CASSHKLTGGYHGYTF.

The chain couples TRBV5-1 to TRBJ2-2; D gene ambiguous. Germline-derived CDR1 and CDR2 are SGHRS and YFSETQ. The CDR3 has 14 amino acids. V was cut by 7 bases and J by 0 bases, with 10 bases left in between. The CDR3 nucleotides read TGCGCCAGCCGGGCGTTCGCGAACACCGGGGAGCTGTTTTTT. Translating it yields CASRAFANTGELFF.

This sequence joins TRBV10-2 and TRBJ1-1, with D perhaps TRBD1 (5 bases). CDR1 and CDR2 (germline): WSHSY, SAAADI. Trimming took off 7 bases at V and 4 bases at J, with 10 bases between the two ends. The CDR3 totals 12 residues. CDR3 bases: TGCGCCAGCACAGGGAGAGGCACTGAAGCTTTCTTT. Its translation: CASTGRGTEAFF.

This chain connects TRBV18 to TRBJ2-1, with 11 bases lining up with TRBD2. The V gene end was trimmed by 5 bases and the J gene end by 8 bases; junction bases not matched to a gene: 14. Germline-derived CDR1 and CDR2 are KGHSH and LQKENI. The CDR3 runs to 17 residues. CDR3 DNA sequence: TGTGCCAGCTCATCTAAGGATCGACTAGCGGGAATTCATGAGCAGTTCTTC. Translation gives CASSSKDRLAGIHEQFF.

This clone was observed once. The V and J genes are TRBV6-5 and TRBJ2-7, with TRBD2 matching over 12 bases. The CDR3 covers 16 residues. After removal of 0 bases from V and 12 bases from J, the junction contained 12 bases not matched to a gene. Germline CDR1 reads MNHEY; CDR2 reads SVGAGI. CDR3 protein: CASSYSQATSGSRVYF. As DNA, the CDR3 is TGTGCCAGCAGTTACTCCCAGGCGACTAGCGGGAGTAGGGTGTACTTC.

The V gene is TRBV5-1, the J gene TRBJ1-4, with 11 positions matching TRBD1. The CDR3 loop spans 14 amino acids. The trim removed 5 bases at V and 7 bases at J, leaving 4 bases unmatched. Germline V CDR1 and CDR2: SGHRS, YFSETQ. DNA for the CDR3: TGCGCCAGCAGTGGGACAGGGGGTGGTGAAAAACTGTTTTTT. Residues: CASSGTGGGEKLFF.

This rearrangement joins TRBV28 to TRBJ2-3; 7 positions agree with TRBD2. This CDR3 has 14 residues. Trimming took 4 bases from V and 6 from J; bases not matched to a gene: 7. The germline V gene encodes CDR1 MDHEN and CDR2 SYDVKM. CDR3 sequence: CASSYRGRTDTQYF. For the CDR3, the DNA is TGTGCCAGCAGTTACCGCGGGAGAACGGATACGCAGTATTTT.

The CDR3 here is CASSQVLGLPPHEQFF. CDR3 sequence (DNA): TGCGCCAGCAGCCAAGTTTTAGGACTCCCGCCGCATGAGCAGTTCTTC. The genes are TRBV4-1 and TRBJ2-1; perhaps TRBD2 as D (5 bases). Germline CDR1 MGHRA, CDR2 YSYEKL. The germline V and J ends were trimmed by 1 base and 8 bases, with 18 bases remaining between them. This CDR3 is 16 amino acids long.

The count of this clone is one. The chain employs TRBV6-1 and TRBJ1-1, with a weak D call TRBD1 (6 bases). Germline V gene lookup returns CDR1 MNHNS and CDR2 SASEGT. This CDR3 spans 18 amino acids. The ends were cut back, 0 bases at V and 5 bases at J, with 22 bases in the middle. The CDR3 loop is CASSEALGLRGQNTEAFF. DNA for the CDR3: TGTGCCAGCAGTGAAGCGCTCGGTCTAAGAGGACAGAATACTGAAGCTTTCTTT.